This TCR beta chain originates from a study of cytomegalovirus exposure and HLA in healthy donors. The CDR3 runs to 13 residues. CDR1 SGDLS and CDR2 YYNGEE come from the germline V gene. Trimming took off 5 bases at V and 6 bases at J, with 14 bases between the two ends. Primers for the PCR totalled 60 Vbeta and 13 Jbeta. Method: immunoSEQ multiplex PCR; TCRdb's copy keeps in-frame clones and lacks some. The table has about 170,000 clones, over 80% seen once; the top ten hold roughly 4.5%. Study results and limitations: Sequencing likely generated an artifact that appeared as a cluster of highly shared sequence variants. About 87% or about 30% of the time was how often most TCR beta V segments were productive, according to an earlier analysis. A list of about 160 TCR beta chains associated with cytomegalovirus was given.

With regard to this clone: What it binds is not known.

The clonotype originates from a woman aged 50 to 60 in good health and CMV-seropositive. Sequenced sample: PBMCs. The genes are TRBV9 and TRBJ1-2; D is possibly TRBD1 (6 bases). The CDR3 DNA sequence: TGTGCCAGCAGACCAACAGGGTCCCATGGCTACACCTTC. It codes for CASRPTGSHGYTF.